This T cell receptor beta chain was sequenced during a study of blood T cell repertoires in COVID-19. In the study overall: Spain, Italy and the United States supplied samples that represented acute and convalescent COVID-19. Sources were T cells, B-cell-depleted T cells, or PBMCs; the material itself was cDNA or gDNA.

Libraries were prepared by immunoSEQ multiplex PCR; TCRdb keeps only in-frame clonotypes and omits some of them. The data show 95,000 to 110,000 clones, 89% seen once. The CDR3 runs 20 residues. The germline V gene has CDR1 KGHSH and CDR2 LQKENI. V was pared by 2 bases and J by 4 bases, with 27 bases between. The chain joins TRBV18 to TRBJ1-5; possibly TRBD1 for D (6 bases). The TCR sequence derives from a man aged 35-49 years with active or convalescent COVID-19. Source material: peripheral blood. The CDR3 reads CASSPNKLYRTEIMNQPQHF. As DNA, the CDR3 is TGTGCCAGCTCACCAAATAAACTGTATCGGACAGAGATAATGAATCAGCCCCAGCATTTT.